Following are 24 T cell receptor beta chains from one sample sequenced in a study of control samples from healthy donors and cancer patients. Method: immunoSEQ multiplex PCR; TCRdb's copy keeps in-frame clones and lacks some. Of 20,000 to 30,000 clones listed, approximately 90% were seen once; the top ten hold 13%. Material: PBMCs. The receptor set was obtained from a man aged 45-65 years with lung cancer.

Remarks on this clone: A much larger clone differs by one base, so this may be a read error. In the same sample, other DNA sequences code for this CDR3. CDR3 loop: CASSEGIDYSPLHF. CDR3 nucleotides: TGTGCCAGTAGTGAAGGAATCGACTATTCACCCCTCCACTTT. The V and J genes are TRBV2 and TRBJ1-6; D is undetermined. This CDR3 contains 14 residues. Germline CDR1 SNHLY, CDR2 FYNNEI.

The chain combines TRBV7-2 with TRBJ2-5, with D maybe TRBD1 (5 bases). The CDR3 consists of 13 residues. The germline V and J ends were trimmed by 3 bases and 3 bases, with 8 bases remaining between them. From germline, CDR1 is SGHTA and CDR2 FQGNSA. The CDR3, as DNA: TGTGCCAGCAGCTTGTGGGGCGAAGAGACCCAGTACTTC. It codes for CASSLWGEETQYF.

The V call is TRBV3-1 (or the pseudogene TRBV3-2), the J call TRBJ2-7, with D possibly TRBD1 on 5 matching bases. From germline, CDR1 is LGHDT and CDR2 YNNKEL (reference sequence). The CDR3 is 13 residues long. V was trimmed by 4 bases and J by 4 bases, leaving 11 bases between them. DNA for the CDR3: TGTGCCAGCAGCCCCGGTCCAGGGTACGAGCAGTACTTC. Protein sequence: CASSPGPGYEQYF.

The chain employs TRBV7-3 and TRBJ1-2, with 8 nucleotides matching TRBD1. Trimming took 5 bases from V and 8 from J; bases not matched to a gene: 13. The CDR3 contains 15 residues. The germline gives CDR1 SGHTA, CDR2 FQGTGA. CDR3 DNA: TGTGCCAGCAGCCCCCGACAGGGGTTGGCTGAGGGCTACACCTTC. It translates to CASSPRQGLAEGYTF. The full variable domain, in which reference TRBV7-3 and TRBJ1-2 provide the parts outside the CDR3, is GAGVSQTPSNKVTEKGKYVELRCDPISGHTALYWYRQSLGQGPEFLIYFQGTGAADDSGLPNDRFFAVRPEGSVSTLKIQRTERGDSAVYLCASSPRQGLAEGYTFGSGTRLTVV.

The rearrangement uses TRBV14 and TRBJ1-3, with D possibly being TRBD1 (6 bases). CDR1 is SGHDN and CDR2 is FVKESK in the germline V gene. V gave up 4 bases and J gave up 3 bases, with 10 bases separating them. The CDR3 is made up of 14 amino acids. Written as DNA, the CDR3 is TGTGCCAGCAGCCCTAGGACAGTTGGAAACACCATATATTTT. Translation gives CASSPRTVGNTIYF.

This sequence joins TRBV2 and TRBJ2-1; D gene ambiguous. Germline V gene sequence: CDR1 SNHLY, CDR2 FYNNEI. The CDR3 length is 11 residues. V was shortened by 4 bases and J by 6 bases, with 4 bases between the two germline ends. CDR3: CASSGGNEQFF. CDR3 in DNA: TGTGCCAGCAGTGGTGGCAATGAGCAGTTCTTC.

CDR3 protein: CASSLGTDYEQYF. CDR3 in DNA: TGTGCCAGCAGTCTGGGGACGGACTACGAGCAGTACTTC. The chain employs TRBV28 and TRBJ2-7; D possibly matches TRBD1 or TRBD2 (5 bases each). In germline, CDR1 is MDHEN, CDR2 SYDVKM. With 5 bases removed from V and 3 bases from J, the gap between germline ends came to 11 bases. This CDR3 is built from 13 residues.

The V call is TRBV18, the J call TRBJ2-3; 7 bases agree with TRBD2. This CDR3 contains 20 residues. Per germline, CDR1 KGHSH and CDR2 LQKENI. Unmatched junction bases numbered 19, after V lost 2 bases and J lost 2 bases. The DNA for the CDR3 is TGTGCCAGCTCACCAATAGGAGGCGGGGGAGGCGCATCAACCACAGATACGCAGTATTTT. It is translated as CASSPIGGGGGASTTDTQYF.

J is TRBJ2-3 and V is TRBV12-5; a possible D gene is TRBD1 (5 bases). The CDR3 length is 13 residues. V was pared by 2 bases and J by 3 bases, with 6 bases between. Per germline, CDR1 LGHNT and CDR2 FRNRAP. Written as DNA, the CDR3 is TGTGCTAGTGGTTTGCAGGGTACAGATACGCAGTATTTT. It encodes CASGLQGTDTQYF.

The chain is built from TRBV3-1 (or the pseudogene TRBV3-2) and TRBJ1-2; D possibly corresponds to TRBD1 (5 bases). Deletions cut 2 bases from V and 4 bases from J, with 14 bases between. The CDR3 length is 15 residues. CDR1 is LGHDT and CDR2 is YNNKEL in the germline V gene (reference sequence). The DNA of the CDR3 is TGTGCCAGCAGCCAATTGCTCGGGGCTTCCTATGGCTACACCTTC. Protein product: CASSQLLGASYGYTF.

V and J are TRBV6-5 and TRBJ1-1; D ambiguous. V was clipped by 2 bases and J by 1 base, with 14 bases between them. Germline V gene sequence: CDR1 MNHEY, CDR2 SVGAGI. This CDR3 spans 16 amino acids. The CDR3 nucleotides read TGTGCCAGCAGTTACCAACGGGTTTACTCGAACACTGAAGCTTTCTTT. It is translated as CASSYQRVYSNTEAFF.

V gene TRBV4-3 combines with J gene TRBJ1-1; TRBD1 agrees at 7 bases. Looked up from germline, CDR1 is LGHNA and CDR2 is YSLEER. This CDR3 has 18 residues. J gave up 0 bases and V 0 bases, and 10 bases lay outside the gene matches. The DNA of the CDR3 is TGCGCCAGCAGCCAAGATTCTACCAGGGGGGAATTGAACACTGAAGCTTTCTTT. This sequence encodes CASSQDSTRGELNTEAFF.

This chain connects TRBV11-2 to TRBJ1-5; maybe TRBD1 (6 bases). V was trimmed by 4 bases and J by 4 bases, leaving 11 bases between them. Germline V lookup: CDR1 SGHAT, CDR2 FQNNGV. The CDR3 spans 14 residues. CDR3 sequence: CASSYGQGNQPQHF. DNA of the CDR3: TGTGCCAGCAGCTATGGGCAGGGGAATCAGCCCCAGCATTTT.

This clone has a single count. The rearrangement links TRBV10-3 to TRBJ1-3; maybe TRBD1 (6 bases). CDR1 is ENHRY and CDR2 is SYGVKD in the germline V gene. Between the trimmed V and J ends, which lost 2 bases and 5 bases, there was a span of 22 bases. This CDR3 contains 18 residues. The CDR3 coding sequence is TGTGCCATCAGTGAGCCCCCTTTGGGGGCCCAAAAAAGAAACACCATATATTTT. It is translated as CAISEPPLGAQKRNTIYF.

The rearrangement joins TRBV6-1 to TRBJ1-6; TRBD1 matches at 7 bases. Germline V CDR1 and CDR2: MNHNS, SASEGT. CDR3 length equals 18 residues. V shed 2 bases and J 13 bases; nucleotides not matched to a gene: 20. As DNA, the CDR3 is TGTGCCAGCAGTGAATACACTTTCGCGGGGACAGTGGTCGTGCCCCTCCACTTT. Protein: CASSEYTFAGTVVVPLHF.

This chain joins TRBV9 and TRBJ2-3, with 7 bases that match TRBD1. The CDR3 length is 14 residues. Germline assignment: CDR1 SGDLS and CDR2 YYNGEE. V trimming: 1 base; J trimming: 6 bases; junction bases outside the gene matches: 5. The CDR3 is CASSVQGGGDTQYF. The CDR3 DNA sequence: TGTGCCAGCAGCGTACAAGGGGGCGGGGATACGCAGTATTTT.

This clone came up once. V usage is TRBV7-2 and J usage is TRBJ2-7, with 10 bases lining up with TRBD2. Germline V gene sequence: CDR1 SGHTA, CDR2 FQGNSA. J gave up 2 bases and V 1 base, and 2 bases lay outside the gene matches. The CDR3 sequence is 15 residues long. CDR3 amino acids: CASSLVSGGTYEQYF. The CDR3 region has the DNA TGTGCCAGCAGCTTAGTTAGCGGGGGGACCTACGAGCAGTACTTC.

The chain recombines TRBV19 with TRBJ1-2, with 7 bases fitting TRBD1. Per the germline V gene, CDR1 is LNHDA and CDR2 is SQIVND (reference sequence). With V trimmed by 3 bases and J by 1 base, 11 bases remained unmatched. The CDR3 has 17 amino acids. The CDR3 sequence is CASSIPTGTNVNYGYTF. As DNA, the CDR3 is TGTGCCAGTAGTATCCCGACAGGGACCAACGTTAACTATGGCTACACCTTC.

The chain employs TRBV7-2 and TRBJ2-6; D is uncertain. Germline assignment: CDR1 SGHTA and CDR2 FQGNSA. Trimming shortened V by 1 base and J by 0 bases, and 7 bases separated the two germline ends. The CDR3 consists of 16 residues. The CDR3 sequence is CASSLVRASGANVLTF. The CDR3 bases are TGTGCCAGCAGCTTAGTTAGGGCCTCTGGGGCCAACGTCCTGACTTTC.

The chain links TRBV7-3 to TRBJ2-5; D gene unclear. V was trimmed by 2 bases and J by 6 bases, leaving 10 bases between them. The CDR3 totals 13 residues. Germline CDR1 and CDR2: SGHTA and FQGTGA. The chain's CDR3 is CASSLGWDQTQYF. The CDR3 DNA reads as TGTGCCAGCAGCTTAGGGTGGGATCAGACCCAGTACTTC. Full variable domain (rest looked up from reference TRBV7-3 and TRBJ2-5): GAGVSQTPSNKVTEKGKYVELRCDPISGHTALYWYRQSLGQGPEFLIYFQGTGAADDSGLPNDRFFAVRPEGSVSTLKIQRTERGDSAVYLCASSLGWDQTQYFGPGTRLLVL.

This clone has more than one count but fewer than ten. The rearrangement joins TRBV5-1 to TRBJ1-5; tentatively, D is TRBD1 (6 bases). V lost 5 bases to trimming and J lost 0 bases, with 12 bases between them. The CDR3 spans 15 residues. CDR1 and CDR2 (germline): SGHRS, YFSETQ. The CDR3 DNA is TGCGCCAGCAGGCCCACAGGGTATAGCAATCAGCCCCAGCATTTT. Protein sequence: CASRPTGYSNQPQHF.

The chain employs TRBV5-1 and TRBJ2-2; D gene uncertain. V shed 1 base and J shed 1 base, with 8 bases lying between them. CDR3 length: 15 residues. Germline loops: CDR1 SGHRS, CDR2 YFSETQ. CDR3 bases: TGCGCCAGCAGCTTGACCAACCAGAACACCGGGGAGCTGTTTTTT. Translating it yields CASSLTNQNTGELFF.

The J gene is TRBJ1-1, the V gene TRBV19, with D possibly being TRBD1 (6 bases). Per the germline V gene, CDR1 is LNHDA and CDR2 is SQIVND (reference sequence). V lost 3 bases and J 3 bases, leaving 11 bases between the germline ends. CDR3 length equals 14 residues. This CDR3 reads CASSILQGYTEAFF. The CDR3 nucleotides are TGTGCCAGTAGTATCTTACAGGGCTACACTGAAGCTTTCTTT.

The rearrangement links TRBV4-3 to TRBJ2-1; TRBD1 agrees at 8 bases. Germline CDR1 is LGHNA and CDR2 is YSLEER. V trimming: 4 bases; J trimming: 9 bases; junction bases outside the gene matches: 14. The CDR3 runs 16 residues. In DNA form, the CDR3 reads TGCGCCAGCAGCCGAACTAGGGGCCAGGGGGCGCCTGAGCAGTTCTTC. Translation: CASSRTRGQGAPEQFF.